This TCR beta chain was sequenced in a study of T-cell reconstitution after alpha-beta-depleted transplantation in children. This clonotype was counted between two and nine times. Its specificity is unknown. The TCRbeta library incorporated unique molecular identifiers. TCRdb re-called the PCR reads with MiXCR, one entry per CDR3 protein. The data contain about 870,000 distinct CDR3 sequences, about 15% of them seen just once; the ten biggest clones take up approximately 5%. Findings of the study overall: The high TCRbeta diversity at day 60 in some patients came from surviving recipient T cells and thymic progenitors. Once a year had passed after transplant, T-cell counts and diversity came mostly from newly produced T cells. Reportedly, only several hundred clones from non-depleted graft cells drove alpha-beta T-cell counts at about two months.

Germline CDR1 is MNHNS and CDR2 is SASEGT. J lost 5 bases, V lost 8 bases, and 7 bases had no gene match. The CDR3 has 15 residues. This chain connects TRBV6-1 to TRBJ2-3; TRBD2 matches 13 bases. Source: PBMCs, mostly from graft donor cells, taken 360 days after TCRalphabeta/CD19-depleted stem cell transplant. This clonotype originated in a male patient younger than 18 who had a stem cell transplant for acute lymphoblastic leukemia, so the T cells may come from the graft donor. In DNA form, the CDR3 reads TGTGCCAGCGGGAGACTAGCGGGAGGCGTAGATACGCAGTATTTT. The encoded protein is CASGRLAGGVDTQYF.